This TCR beta chain stems from a study of vaccination and CD4 T cells after COVID-19. Study as a whole: A median of around 110 days (range 35 to 161) separated diagnosis from post-COVID sampling. At a median roughly 70 days (range 14 to 241) after dose two, post-vaccine samples were obtained.

TCRdb reprocessed the PCR reads via MiXCR and lists one record per CDR3 protein. The sample consists of about 29,000 distinct CDR3 sequences, roughly 50% of them appearing once. The junction had 4 bases not matched to a gene; V was cut back by 10 bases and J by 2 bases. This CDR3 has 13 amino acids. Germline-derived CDR1 and CDR2 are WSHSY and SAAADI. Time point noted: late sampling 161 to 241 days after vaccination in a few convalescent patients. Comment on this clonotype: The antigen remains unidentified.

Findings and caveats of the study: A median of approximately 90% of reactive clones, in convalescent patients, became evident only post-vaccination. Convalescent patients studied were relatively few, and early post-infection timepoints were absent.

V is TRBV10-2 and J is TRBJ1-5; 8 bases are shared with TRBD1. This sequence originates from a human donor who had recovered from COVID-19. The sample consisted of CD4+ T cells from blood, taken about 7 months after SARS-CoV-2 vaccination. CDR3: CATQQGGNQPQHF. The CDR3 bases are TGCGCCACCCAACAGGGGGGCAATCAGCCCCAGCATTTT.